The T cell receptor (beta chain) under discussion was sequenced for a study of T cells expressing NK-cell markers (dated by TCRdb to about 2020). With regard to the full study: Fewer than ten donors provided sorted CD3+CD56+NKG2C+, CD3+CD56+NKG2C- and CD3+CD56-NKG2C+ T-cell subsets, whose TCR beta-chain repertoires were profiled. Randomly selected healthy volunteers, three men and five women, were used as the eight sequenced donors. Seven of the eight sequenced donors were HCMV-seropositive and one was HCMV-seronegative. The libraries were sequenced on Illumina HiSeq 2000/2500, MiSeq or NextSeq, producing 2 x 150 bp reads. The full study reports these points: In roughly 6 donors, the dominant CD3+CD56+NKG2C+ clonotypes ranked among the top 10 CD8+ clonotypes, making up about 1.0-7.5% of CD8+ T cells. Whether the expanded NKG2C-expressing T cell clones were specific for HCMV antigens remained unclear. Those dominant clonotypes were again the most abundant among CD3+CD56-NKG2C+ cells in a few donors, at about 25-65%.

As to this clonotype: The clone's antigen remains unknown.

Sequencing used an Illumina HiSeq 2000. The TCR beta cDNA libraries were made using 5'RACE template switching, a step that added both a universal primer site and unique molecular identifiers. cDNA synthesis was primed from the TCR beta constant segment and was followed by two successive PCR amplification steps. On the study's bioinformatics: MIGEC was used to demultiplex reads and group the reads by UMI, and MiTCR was used to assemble and quantify clonotypes. Only TCR cDNA sequences supported by at least two reads were kept to exclude erroneous sequences. The tcR package was used for downstream repertoire analysis, and clonotypes were matched between fractions using CDR3 nucleotide sequence together with V segment. VDJmatch was used to annotate antigen specificity against VDJdb, with one amino acid substitution allowed in CDR3. Through TCRdb reprocessing, the reads give one entry per CDR3 protein sequence; DNA is omitted. These V and J calls rely on TCRdb rather than the paper's analysis. The sample table on file contains 150,000 to 180,000 distinct CDR3 sequences. Roughly a third of the sample goes to the ten largest clones.

From cysteine to phenylalanine, the CDR3 is 15 amino acids long. The nucleotide record is missing. CDR1 SNHLY and CDR2 FYNNEI are derived from the germline V gene. A commercial ELISA kit detecting HCMV-specific IgG in serum was used to determine HCMV serostatus. Peripheral blood mononuclear cells were isolated from blood by Ficoll density gradient centrifugation. Rearrangement joined TRBV2 to TRBJ1-5; with no DNA, the TCRdb D assignment of TRBD1 cannot be verified. What was sequenced was blood T cells: a sorted CD56 or NKG2C T cell subset, CD4+ or CD8+ T cells, or bulk PBMC T cells (not recorded which). This TCR was recovered from a woman in her fifties or sixties in good health. Donor details come from another sample of the same person, matched by shared clones. The CDR3 in this case is CASSGDRERNQPQHF.